These T cell receptor beta chains were read from a single sample in a study of shared clonotypes between healthy human individuals. Produced via immunoSEQ multiplex PCR; TCRdb's table is partial and in-frame only. The data hold 1.5 million to 2.5 million clones, with about 95% observed a single time. The sequenced sample consisted of naive CD8+ T cells sorted from blood. These receptors originate from a man aged 18 to 35 in good health. Both conserved end residues are part of each CDR3. The order of the fields is clone size, D gene, V gene, J gene, CDR3 DNA, CDR3 protein. A D gene is named only where the DNA matches it firmly. A clone size is listed for some rows: how often the clone was seen (once, few, many), or a class if it is expanded.

once	NA	TRBV7-9	TRBJ1-4	TGTGCCAGCACCAGGTTTGGTGAAAAACTGTTTTTT	CASTRFGEKLFF
NA	TRBD2	TRBV7-9	TRBJ2-1	TGTGCCAGCAGCTTAGTCCTAGCGGGTACTTTTGTATCCTACAATGAGCAGTTCTTC	CASSLVLAGTFVSYNEQFF
NA	TRBD2	TRBV4-1	TRBJ2-2	TGCGCCAGCAGCCAAGAAGCGGGGGGCCGGGACGGGGAGCTGTTTTTT	CASSQEAGGRDGELFF
once	NA	TRBV30	TRBJ2-2	TGTGCCTGGAGGCTGGACTTAAGTTCGACCGGGGAGCTGTTTTTT	CAWRLDLSSTGELFF
NA	TRBD2	TRBV7-2	TRBJ2-2	TGTGCCACTTCGGGACTAGCGGGCACCGGGGAGCTGTTTTTT	CATSGLAGTGELFF
NA	NA	TRBV30	TRBJ2-2	TGTGCCTGGAGTCGGGTCGGGGAGCTGTTTTTT	CAWSRVGELFF
once	NA	TRBV29-1	TRBJ2-2	TGCAGCGTTGAATATGGAACCGGGGAGCTGTTTTTT	CSVEYGTGELFF
NA	TRBD2	TRBV2	TRBJ2-4	TGTGCCAGCAGTGACTTATCAGGAGGACTAGCGGTAGCCAAAAACATTCAGTACTTC	CASSDLSGGLAVAKNIQYF
NA	TRBD2	TRBV4-1	TRBJ2-3	TGCGCCAGCAGCCAAGTCGGTGCTAGCGGGGGGAGCACAGATACGCAGTATTTT	CASSQVGASGGSTDTQYF
NA	NA	TRBV5-5	TRBJ2-7	TGTGCCAGCAGCTTTATGCCCAGGTACGAGCAGTACTTC	CASSFMPRYEQYF